This T cell receptor (beta chain) was captured in a study of monozygotic twins with inflammatory bowel disease. From its re-call of the 5' RACE reads, TCRdb lists each CDR3 protein once, without DNA. The sample totals around 370,000 distinct CDR3 sequences. Sequences were obtained from blood. The receptor comes from a human donor with ulcerative colitis or Crohn's disease, or a healthy co-twin of an affected twin (not recorded which).

Here the CDR3 reads CASSRGSPGTGPYEQYF. V and J are TRBV3-1 and TRBJ2-7; TCRdb calls TRBD1, which cannot be checked without DNA. CDR1 LGHDT and CDR2 YNNKEL come from the germline V gene (reference sequence). This CDR3 has 17 amino acids.